This T cell receptor beta chain derives from a study of T cells in Graves' hyperthyroidism and ophthalmopathy. The CDR3 is 14 residues long. The germline CDR1 and CDR2 sequences are ENHRY and SYGVKD. The ends lost 0 bases at V and 12 bases at J; junction bases unmatched: 8. TCR beta CDR3 regions were amplified from RNA. In the first-round RT-PCR of the TCR CDR3, the HTBI primer set was used. TCRdb fed the multiplex PCR reads into MiXCR, producing one record per CDR3 protein. The sample records fewer than 650,000 distinct CDR3 sequences, 46% being singletons. The clonotype was recovered from an adult woman with Graves' disease, either hyperthyroidism or ophthalmopathy (not recorded which). The genes are TRBV10-3 and TRBJ2-7; TRBD2 aligns across 10 bases. Sequencing used peripheral blood or thyroid tissue (not recorded which). Here the CDR3 reads CAISESPGLAFGYF. CDR3 bases: TGTGCCATCAGTGAGTCACCGGGACTAGCGTTTGGGTACTTC.